These 30 T cell receptor beta chains share one sample of origin, sequenced in a study of shared clonotypes between healthy human individuals. The protocol was immunoSEQ multiplex PCR, while the TCRdb copy is restricted to in-frame clones and leaves out a portion. This sample has approximately 1.5 million clones, with 95% to 99% found just once. Material for sequencing was naive CD4+ T cells sorted from blood. Subset described: CD45RA+ positively selected. The receptors were gathered from a man aged 30 to 45 in good health.

DNA of the CDR3: TGTGCCAGCACTACGGTGCAGGGAGTCACAGATACGCAGTATTTT. Translated, it gives CASTTVQGVTDTQYF. The V gene is TRBV2, the J gene TRBJ2-3; tentatively, D is TRBD1 or TRBD2 (5 bases each). Germline lookup yields CDR1 SNHLY and CDR2 FYNNEI. The CDR3 loop spans 15 amino acids. V was trimmed by 7 bases and J by 2 bases, leaving 16 bases between them.

The chain joins TRBV18 to TRBJ1-1; 8 bases line up with TRBD1. The germline CDR1 and CDR2 sequences are KGHSH and LQKENI. Trimming took 6 bases from V and 2 from J; bases not matched to a gene: 8. The CDR3 is made up of 15 amino acids. CDR3 residues: CASSPTGQANTEAFF. The CDR3 DNA reads as TGTGCCAGCTCCCCAACGGGACAGGCCAACACTGAAGCTTTCTTT.

This clone appeared once. The V and J genes are TRBV30 and TRBJ2-3; D is uncertain. This CDR3 spans 14 amino acids. The ends were cut back, 2 bases at V and 0 bases at J, with 9 bases in the middle. Germline V gives CDR1 GTSNPN, CDR2 SVGIG (reference sequence). The CDR3 nucleotides read TGTGCCTGGAGTAACATCTTTAGCACAGATACGCAGTATTTT. Its translation: CAWSNIFSTDTQYF.

The rearrangement links TRBV5-3 to TRBJ1-3; possible D gene TRBD1, 5 bases. TRBV5-3 is filed as an ORF, its function uncertain. There are 15 residues in the CDR3. V lost 4 bases and J lost 2, with 13 bases in between. CDR3: CARSHLTVTGNTIYF. The CDR3 region has the DNA TGTGCCAGAAGCCATTTGACAGTAACTGGAAACACCATATATTTT.

The chain couples TRBV28 to TRBJ2-7; D ambiguous. Trimming cost V 5 bases and J 3 bases, with 20 bases left between them. CDR1 is MDHEN, CDR2 SYDVKM, per germline. This CDR3 has 16 residues. CDR3 nucleotides: TGTGCCAGCAGTCCACAGTGGGCAGGAAGCAACTACGAGCAGTACTTC. As protein: CASSPQWAGSNYEQYF.

The chain carries TRBV5-1 and TRBJ2-1, with TRBD2 matching over 8 bases. Trimming at V came to 4 bases and at J to 7 bases, leaving 7 bases not matched to a gene. Looked up from germline, CDR1 is SGHRS and CDR2 is YFSETQ. The CDR3 runs to 14 residues. The DNA for the CDR3 is TGCGCCAGCAGCAGGACGGGAGGGCCGAATGAGCAGTTCTTC. Translation gives CASSRTGGPNEQFF.

The rearrangement joins TRBV18 to TRBJ2-7, with 9 bases aligning to TRBD2. V lost 3 bases and J lost 2; bases outside the gene matches: 5. This CDR3 spans 15 amino acids. Germline V gives CDR1 KGHSH, CDR2 LQKENI. The chain's CDR3 is CASSPWREGPYEQYF. Written as DNA, the CDR3 is TGTGCCAGCTCACCTTGGCGGGAGGGCCCCTACGAGCAGTACTTC.

This chain links TRBV5-5 with TRBJ1-4; 7 nucleotides agree with TRBD1. This CDR3 region has 14 residues. V shed 0 bases and J 6 bases; nucleotides not matched to a gene: 2. Germline CDR1 and CDR2: SGHKS and YYEKEE (reference sequence). The CDR3 sequence is CASSLGTGHEKLFF. The CDR3 DNA reads TGTGCCAGCAGCTTGGGGACAGGACATGAAAAACTGTTTTTT.

This chain connects TRBV7-2 to TRBJ1-2; maybe TRBD1 (6 bases). Germline CDR1 reads SGHTA; CDR2 reads FQGNSA. The CDR3 sequence is 14 residues long. V lost 6 bases and J lost 5, with 16 bases in between. CDR3 sequence (DNA): TGTGCCAGCAGTCAAATGACAGGATCTTATGGCTACACCTTC. Translating it yields CASSQMTGSYGYTF. The entire variable domain, with the rest obtained from reference TRBV7-2 and TRBJ1-2, is as follows: GAGVSQSPSNKVTEKGKDVELRCDPISGHTALYWYRQSLGQGLEFLIYFQGNSAPDKSGLPSDRFSAERTGGSVSTLTIQRTQQEDSAVYLCASSQMTGSYGYTFGSGTRLTVV.

The genes are TRBV20-1 and TRBJ2-7; TRBD2 agrees at 8 bases. The CDR3 sequence is 11 residues long. Looked up from germline, CDR1 is DFQATT and CDR2 is SNEGSKA (reference sequence). With V trimmed by 3 bases and J by 6 bases, 1 base remained unmatched. The CDR3 coding sequence is TGCAGTGCTAGCGGGACTAGCGAGCAGTACTTC. This encodes CSASGTSEQYF.

The CDR3 DNA sequence: TGTGCCAGCAGTGAAACAGTCGCTAGCTCCTACAATGAGCAGTTCTTC. Translated, it gives CASSETVASSYNEQFF. This chain links TRBV6-1 with TRBJ2-1, with unresolved D. CDR1 is MNHNS, CDR2 SASEGT, per germline. Trimming removed 2 bases from V and 0 bases from J, with 11 bases in between. This CDR3 is built from 16 residues.

The rearrangement links TRBV7-6 to TRBJ2-3; no clear D gene. The CDR3 sequence is 15 residues long. Per the germline V gene, CDR1 is SGHVS and CDR2 is FNYEAQ. V was cut by 0 bases and J by 0 bases, with 7 bases left in between. CDR3 residues: CASSLASPSTDTQYF. CDR3 coding DNA: TGTGCCAGCAGCTTAGCGTCCCCAAGCACAGATACGCAGTATTTT.

The chain has TRBV5-1 and TRBJ2-7; D remains unclear. The CDR3 runs to 12 residues. From germline, CDR1 is SGHRS and CDR2 YFSETQ. V was shortened by 4 bases and J by 3 bases, with 8 bases between the two germline ends. The chain's CDR3 is CASSGDFYEQYF. The CDR3 DNA sequence: TGCGCCAGCAGCGGCGACTTCTACGAGCAGTACTTC.

The chain recombines TRBV7-2 with TRBJ2-7; 8 positions agree with TRBD2. Trimming removed 0 bases from V and 9 bases from J; junction bases left unmatched: 10. From germline, CDR1 is SGHTA and CDR2 FQGNSA. There are 15 residues in the CDR3. The CDR3 loop reads CASSLAGMAAGVQYF. The CDR3, as DNA: TGTGCCAGCAGCTTAGCAGGGATGGCAGCGGGGGTGCAGTACTTC.

The rearrangement uses TRBV4-1 and TRBJ2-7; 11 nucleotides line up with TRBD2. J lost 1 base, V lost 4 bases, and 3 bases had no gene match. CDR1 MGHRA and CDR2 YSYEKL come from the germline V gene. There are 15 residues in the CDR3. The CDR3 protein is CASSLTSGGSYEQYF. The CDR3 nucleotides read TGCGCCAGCAGCCTAACTAGCGGGGGTTCCTACGAGCAGTACTTC.

The gene calls are TRBV18 and TRBJ2-1; tentatively, D is TRBD1 (6 bases). V lost 3 bases and J lost 6, with 21 bases in between. Germline assignment: CDR1 KGHSH and CDR2 LQKENI. CDR3 length: 17 residues. Written as DNA, the CDR3 is TGTGCCAGCTCACCGGACACCAACAGGGCACTTTTCAATGAGCAGTTCTTC. Translated, it gives CASSPDTNRALFNEQFF. Drawing the rest from reference TRBV18 and TRBJ2-1, the complete variable domain is NAGVMQNPRHLVRRRGQEARLRCSPMKGHSHVYWYRQLPEEGLKFMVYLQKENIIDESGMPKERFSAEFPKEGPSILRIQQVVRGDSAAYFCASSPDTNRALFNEQFFGPGTRLTVL.

This chain uses TRBV6-1 with TRBJ2-1; 8 bases are a match to TRBD2. The CDR3 loop spans 19 amino acids. In germline, CDR1 is MNHNS, CDR2 SASEGT. V lost 2 bases, J lost 0 bases, and 12 bases stayed unmatched. CDR3 in amino acids: CASSERRAGGSNSYNEQFF. The CDR3 nucleotides read TGTGCCAGCAGTGAACGAAGGGCGGGAGGCTCCAACTCCTACAATGAGCAGTTCTTC.

The rearrangement uses TRBV7-2 and TRBJ2-2; D remains unclear. This CDR3 has 17 residues. Germline V gives CDR1 SGHTA, CDR2 FQGNSA. Deletions cut 2 bases from V and 7 bases from J, with 20 bases between. Here the CDR3 DNA reads TGTGCCAGCAGCTTATACATGACCGGCTCGACGGGCGGGGAGCTGTTTTTT. This translates into CASSLYMTGSTGGELFF.

The rearrangement links TRBV7-9 to TRBJ1-2, with D perhaps TRBD1 (5 bases). The CDR3 sequence is 14 residues long. The ends were cut back, 5 bases at V and 5 bases at J, with 15 bases in the middle. The germline CDR1 and CDR2 sequences are SEHNR and FQNEAQ (reference sequence). CDR3 in amino acids: CASSPLGRVYGYTF. CDR3 DNA: TGTGCCAGCAGCCCCCTCGGCAGGGTGTATGGCTACACCTTC.

This clone was recorded only once. The chain joins TRBV10-2 to TRBJ2-1; D perhaps matches TRBD2 (5 bases). V lost 8 bases and J lost 0, with 14 bases in between. The CDR3 spans 15 residues. CDR1 is WSHSY and CDR2 is SAAADI in the germline V gene. CDR3 sequence: CASRDGRSSYNEQFF. Here the CDR3 DNA reads TGCGCCAGCCGGGATGGGCGGAGCTCCTACAATGAGCAGTTCTTC.

Details on this clone: This same CDR3 is encoded by further DNA sequences in the sample. The chain links TRBV18 to TRBJ2-3; 11 nucleotides align to TRBD2. The length of the CDR3 is 15 residues. The germline gives CDR1 KGHSH, CDR2 LQKENI. With V trimmed by 0 bases and J by 5 bases, 1 base remained unmatched. CDR3 coding DNA: TGTGCCAGCTCACCACCTGGACTAGCGGGAGATACGCAGTATTTT. This codes for CASSPPGLAGDTQYF.

The J gene is TRBJ1-5, the V gene TRBV6-6; tentatively, D is TRBD1 (6 bases). The V end lost 1 base, the J end lost 5 bases, and 9 bases lay between the germline ends. The germline gives CDR1 MNHNY, CDR2 SVGAGI (reference sequence). There are 14 residues in the CDR3. In DNA, the CDR3 is TGTGCCAGCAGTTACTTGTCAGGGGATCAGCCCCAGCATTTT. The encoded protein is CASSYLSGDQPQHF.

The rearrangement links TRBV5-4 to TRBJ2-3; a weak D match, TRBD2 (5 bases). Trimming took 1 base from V and 4 from J, leaving 16 bases between them. The CDR3 is 16 amino acids. CDR1 is SGHNT, CDR2 YYREEE, per germline (reference sequence). In DNA, the CDR3 is TGTGCCAGCAGCTTGAGGCTAGCCCTATCTTCAGATACGCAGTATTTT. Translated: CASSLRLALSSDTQYF.

The V call is TRBV29-1, the J call TRBJ2-1; TRBD2 agrees at 9 bases. Germline assignment: CDR1 SQVTM and CDR2 ANQGSEA. The CDR3 is 14 amino acids. Unmatched junction bases numbered 2, after V lost 3 bases and J lost 2 bases. CDR3 sequence: CSVDSSGAYNEQFF. In DNA form, the CDR3 reads TGCAGCGTTGATTCTAGCGGGGCCTACAATGAGCAGTTCTTC.

The chain links TRBV11-2 to TRBJ2-7; 11 nucleotides match TRBD2. Germline V gene sequence: CDR1 SGHAT, CDR2 FQNNGV. This CDR3 spans 16 amino acids. Germline trimming cut 5 bases from V and 3 bases from J; bases unmatched to any gene: 9. For the CDR3, the DNA is TGTGCCAGCAGCCTAGCGGGAGGCGAAGGATACTACGAGCAGTACTTC. This translates into CASSLAGGEGYYEQYF.

The V and J genes are TRBV27 and TRBJ2-1; TRBD2 matches 12 bases. Trimming took 2 bases from V and 1 from J; bases not matched to a gene: 12. The CDR3 extends over 20 amino acids. Germline CDR1 MNHEY, CDR2 SMNVEV (reference sequence). The CDR3 loop reads CASSLRVGLAGSLSYNEQFF. The DNA of the CDR3 is TGTGCCAGCAGTTTACGAGTAGGACTAGCGGGGTCCCTTTCCTACAATGAGCAGTTCTTC.

The chain recombines TRBV25-1 with TRBJ1-1, with a possible D match to TRBD1 (5 bases). There are 16 residues in the CDR3. V lost 6 bases and J lost 1, with 18 bases in between. Germline CDR1 reads MGHDK; CDR2 reads SYGVNS. The CDR3 DNA is TGTGCCAGCAGGACGAATCCGGGACGGGGGAACACTGAAGCTTTCTTT. This sequence encodes CASRTNPGRGNTEAFF.

The chain links TRBV28 to TRBJ2-1; 14 bases line up with TRBD2. The length of the CDR3 is 16 residues. CDR1 MDHEN and CDR2 SYDVKM come from the germline V gene. V lost 5 bases, J lost 5 bases, and 5 bases stayed unmatched. This CDR3 reads CASSPMTSGRDNEQFF. As DNA, the CDR3 is TGTGCCAGCAGTCCAATGACTAGCGGGAGGGACAATGAGCAGTTCTTC.

The chain carries TRBV6-5 and TRBJ2-5; TRBD1 matches at 7 bases. Germline V gene sequence: CDR1 MNHEY, CDR2 SVGAGI. With V trimmed by 6 bases and J by 4 bases, 5 bases remained unmatched. This CDR3 has 13 amino acids. The CDR3 region has the DNA TGTGCCAGCAGAAACACAGGGGTAGAGACCCAGTACTTC. Amino acid sequence: CASRNTGVETQYF.

The rearrangement links TRBV7-9 to TRBJ2-2, with D possibly being TRBD2 (6 bases). Trimming cost V 0 bases and J 7 bases, with 15 bases left between them. Germline loops: CDR1 SEHNR, CDR2 FQNEAQ (reference sequence). There are 16 residues in the CDR3. The CDR3 loop is CASSLALASDGGELFF. DNA of the CDR3: TGTGCCAGCAGCTTAGCCCTAGCGTCAGATGGCGGGGAGCTGTTTTTT.